These 4 T cell receptor beta chains came from one sample sequenced in a study of identical twins. TCRdb analysed the 5' RACE reads with MiXCR anew, one entry per CDR3 protein. The sample has a few hundred thousand distinct CDR3 sequences, around 20% seen once. Sequenced material: naive T cells sorted from blood. The receptors shown here come from a man aged 45-65 years in good health.

This clonotype was counted between two and nine times. This chain links TRBV7-8 with TRBJ2-7, with D maybe TRBD1 (8 bases). This CDR3 contains 15 residues. Germline V gives CDR1 SGHVS, CDR2 FQNEAQ. V dropped 2 bases and J dropped 4 bases, with 15 bases sitting between them. CDR3 coding DNA: TGTGCCAGCAGCTTAAGCGGGACAGGAATATACGAGCAGTACTTC. As protein: CASSLSGTGIYEQYF. The entire variable domain, with the rest obtained from reference TRBV7-8 and TRBJ2-7, is as follows: GAGVSQSPRYKVAKRGQDVALRCDPISGHVSLFWYQQALGQGPEFLTYFQNEAQLDKSGLPSDRFFAERPEGSVSTLKIQRTQQEDSAVYLCASSLSGTGIYEQYFGPGTRLTVT.

This clonotype was observed a few times. The J gene is TRBJ2-2, the V gene TRBV29-1, with D unresolved. The CDR3 has 13 amino acids. Germline assignment: CDR1 SQVTM and CDR2 ANQGSEA. V lost 4 bases to trimming and J lost 2 bases, with 8 bases between them. CDR3 in DNA: TGCAGCGTTGCAACGCGTAACACCGGGGAGCTGTTTTTT. This codes for CSVATRNTGELFF.

The sample holds many counts of this clonotype. This chain links TRBV20-1 with TRBJ2-1; 9 bases are shared with TRBD2. Germline values: CDR1 DFQATT, CDR2 SNEGSKA (reference sequence). V lost 0 bases to trimming and J lost 7 bases; unmatched junction nucleotides: 19. This CDR3 is built from 19 residues. CDR3 amino acids: CSARDGVEDWREGRNEQFF. The CDR3 bases are TGCAGTGCTAGAGATGGTGTAGAAGATTGGCGGGAGGGCCGGAATGAGCAGTTCTTC.

The chain is built from TRBV7-3 and TRBJ2-1; TRBD1 aligns across 8 bases. Trimming cost V 1 base and J 9 bases; bases outside gene matches: 8. The germline V gene has CDR1 SGHTA and CDR2 FQGTGA. CDR3 length: 15 amino acids. CDR3 DNA: TGTGCCAGCAGCTTAATGGGCAGGGGGCTTAGTGAGCAGTTCTTC. Translated, it gives CASSLMGRGLSEQFF.